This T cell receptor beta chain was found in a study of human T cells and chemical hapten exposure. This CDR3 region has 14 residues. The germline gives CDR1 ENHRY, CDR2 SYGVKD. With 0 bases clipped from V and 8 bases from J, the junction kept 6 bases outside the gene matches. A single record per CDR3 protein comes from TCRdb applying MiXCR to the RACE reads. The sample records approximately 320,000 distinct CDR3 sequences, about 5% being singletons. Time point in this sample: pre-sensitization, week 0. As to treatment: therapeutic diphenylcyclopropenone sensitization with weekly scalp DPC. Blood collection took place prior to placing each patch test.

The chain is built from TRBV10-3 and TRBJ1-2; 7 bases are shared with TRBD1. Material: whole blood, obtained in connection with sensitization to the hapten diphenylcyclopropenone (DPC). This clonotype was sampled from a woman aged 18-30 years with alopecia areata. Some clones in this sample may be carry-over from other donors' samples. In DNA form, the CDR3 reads TGTGCCATCAGTGAGTCGAAAACAGGGGTCGGCTACACCTTC. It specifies CAISESKTGVGYTF.